This entry is about one T cell receptor beta chain. TCRdb reanalysed the RT-PCR reads using MiXCR and keeps one entry per CDR3 protein. In the table there are a few hundred thousand distinct CDR3 sequences, 13% to 15% of which are singletons. This specimen comes from a study of response to subunit inactivated influenza vaccine. The CDR3 runs to 14 residues. V was clipped by 2 bases and J by 0 bases, with 5 bases between them. Germline loops: CDR1 MNHEY, CDR2 SVGAGI. The sequencing used PBMCs from blood, collected 11 to 12 days after vaccination. This rearrangement joins TRBV6-5 to TRBJ1-5; TRBD1 might be the D (5 bases). The sequence was obtained from a man aged 50 to 60 who received an inactivated influenza vaccine. This chain's CDR3 is CASSYDSSNQPQHF. The CDR3 region has the DNA TGTGCCAGCAGTTACGACAGTAGCAATCAGCCCCAGCATTTT.